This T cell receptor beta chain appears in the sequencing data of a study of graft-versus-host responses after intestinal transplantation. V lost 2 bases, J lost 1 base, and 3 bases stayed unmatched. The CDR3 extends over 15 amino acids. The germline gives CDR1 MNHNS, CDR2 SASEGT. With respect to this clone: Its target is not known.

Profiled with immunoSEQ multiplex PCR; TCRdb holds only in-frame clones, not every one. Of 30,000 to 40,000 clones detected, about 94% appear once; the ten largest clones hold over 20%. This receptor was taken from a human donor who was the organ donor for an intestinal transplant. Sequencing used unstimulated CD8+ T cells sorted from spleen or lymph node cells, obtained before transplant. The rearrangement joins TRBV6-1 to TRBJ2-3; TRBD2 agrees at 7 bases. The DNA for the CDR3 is TGTGCCAGCAGTGAATGGGGAGGGGGCACAGATACGCAGTATTTT. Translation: CASSEWGGGTDTQYF.